A single sample gave rise to the 17 T cell receptor beta chains below, sequenced in a study of cytomegalovirus exposure and HLA in healthy donors. The PCR made use of 60 Vbeta and 13 Jbeta primers. Sequenced by immunoSEQ multiplex PCR; TCRdb stores in-frame clones only, minus some. The profile shows 55,000 to 75,000 clones, over 70% of them singletons. The specimen was PBMCs. The receptors stem from a human donor in good health.

The chain recombines TRBV15 with TRBJ2-3; D unclear. The CDR3 is made up of 16 amino acids. The V end lost 5 bases, the J end lost 3 bases, and 18 bases lay between the germline ends. Germline lookup yields CDR1 LNHNV and CDR2 YYDKDF (reference sequence). CDR3 amino acids: CATSRVGKPWTDTQYF. CDR3 in DNA: TGTGCCACCAGCCGTGTGGGCAAGCCTTGGACAGATACGCAGTATTTT.

This chain connects TRBV19 to TRBJ2-7, with D maybe TRBD1 (5 bases). From germline, CDR1 is LNHDA and CDR2 SQIVND (reference sequence). The germline V and J ends were trimmed by 8 bases and 2 bases, with 19 bases remaining between them. This CDR3 contains 15 residues. As DNA, the CDR3 is TGTGCCAGTCGTTCGCGTGACAGCCAACCCTACGAGCAGTACTTC. It is translated as CASRSRDSQPYEQYF.

The chain carries TRBV27 and TRBJ1-1, with D uncertain. Germline V gene data show CDR1 as MNHEY and CDR2 as SMNVEV (reference sequence). V lost 5 bases and J lost 5, with 9 bases in between. The CDR3 covers 12 residues. The CDR3 DNA follows: TGTGCCAGCAGTCCGGGGAGAACTGAAGCTTTCTTT. Its translation is CASSPGRTEAFF.

This chain uses TRBV4-2 with TRBJ1-5; the D is unclear. Germline V gene sequence: CDR1 LGHNA, CDR2 YNFKEQ. The germline V and J ends were trimmed by 0 bases and 5 bases, with 8 bases remaining between them. The CDR3 totals 14 residues. Here the CDR3 DNA reads TGTGCCAGCAGCCAAGACAACCTAGATCAGCCCCAGCATTTT. It is translated as CASSQDNLDQPQHF.

This sequence joins TRBV11-2 and TRBJ2-7; D may be TRBD2 (6 bases). Trimming took 2 bases from V and 2 from J, leaving 13 bases between them. Germline lookup yields CDR1 SGHAT and CDR2 FQNNGV. The CDR3 totals 15 residues. The CDR3 DNA reads as TGTGCCAGCAGCTTAAAGGTTGCGGGACCCTACGAGCAGTACTTC. Residues: CASSLKVAGPYEQYF.

The V gene is TRBV30, the J gene TRBJ2-1, with 8 bases matching TRBD1. Per the germline V gene, CDR1 is GTSNPN and CDR2 is SVGIG (reference sequence). This CDR3 is built from 14 residues. V was clipped by 0 bases and J by 9 bases; unmatched bases: 7. CDR3 amino acids: CAWSVQGARIEQFF. As DNA, the CDR3 is TGTGCCTGGAGTGTTCAGGGGGCACGGATTGAGCAGTTCTTC.

The chain is built from TRBV5-1 and TRBJ2-7; 8 nucleotides match TRBD2. The CDR3 has 12 amino acids. Trimming removed 4 bases from V and 5 bases from J; junction bases left unmatched: 2. CDR1 is SGHRS, CDR2 YFSETQ, per germline. Written as DNA, the CDR3 is TGCGCCAGCAGCCCGGGACTAGACGAGCAGTACTTC. Amino acids: CASSPGLDEQYF.

This clone is a singleton in its sample. The J gene is TRBJ2-5, the V gene TRBV5-4, with D perhaps TRBD1 (5 bases). In germline, CDR1 is SGHNT, CDR2 YYREEE (reference sequence). Trimming took off 4 bases at V and 0 bases at J, with 13 bases between the two ends. This CDR3 spans 15 amino acids. The CDR3 spells CASSQDTWYQETQYF. DNA for the CDR3: TGTGCCAGCAGCCAGGACACCTGGTACCAAGAGACCCAGTACTTC.

The V and J genes are TRBV27 and TRBJ2-3; 9 nucleotides match TRBD1. Looked up from germline, CDR1 is MNHEY and CDR2 is SMNVEV (reference sequence). The CDR3 has 15 amino acids. The trim removed 5 bases at V and 5 bases at J, leaving 8 bases unmatched. For the CDR3, the DNA is TGTGCCAGCAGTCCCGACAGGGGGGCAGGAGATACGCAGTATTTT. Its protein is CASSPDRGAGDTQYF.

The chain combines TRBV7-9 with TRBJ1-1; TRBD1 matches 7 bases. This CDR3 spans 13 amino acids. CDR1 is SEHNR and CDR2 is FQNEAQ in the germline V gene (reference sequence). The V segment lost 6 bases and the J segment 5 bases; nucleotides outside the gene matches: 6. CDR3 coding DNA: TGTGCCAGCAGTTGGGACAGAGAAACTGAAGCTTTCTTT. The encoded protein is CASSWDRETEAFF.

The chain carries TRBV5-6 and TRBJ1-5; 7 bases map to TRBD1. This CDR3 has 15 residues. Germline V gene data show CDR1 as SGHDT and CDR2 as YYEEEE. J was trimmed by 0 bases and V by 4 bases; bases with no gene match: 4. The CDR3, as DNA: TGTGCCAGCAGCCTGACAGGGCCTAGCAATCAGCCCCAGCATTTT. Its translation: CASSLTGPSNQPQHF.

J is TRBJ2-1 and V is TRBV29-1; the match to TRBD2 covers 10 bases. Trimming removed 7 bases from V and 10 bases from J; junction bases left unmatched: 13. The CDR3 is 14 amino acids. Germline CDR1 is SQVTM and CDR2 is ANQGSEA. CDR3 in amino acids: CSARTSGITGEQFF. The DNA for the CDR3 is TGCAGCGCCCGGACTAGCGGTATAACGGGGGAGCAGTTCTTC.

This chain joins TRBV4-2 and TRBJ2-1; 10 bases line up with TRBD2. Trimming cost V 0 bases and J 4 bases; bases outside gene matches: 3. This CDR3 comprises 16 residues. Per germline, CDR1 LGHNA and CDR2 YNFKEQ. Here the CDR3 DNA reads TGTGCCAGCAGCCAAGATGCAGCGGGAGGGTACAATGAGCAGTTCTTC. Translated: CASSQDAAGGYNEQFF.

The chain recombines TRBV6-6 with TRBJ2-1; D might be TRBD2 (6 bases). V dropped 6 bases and J dropped 15 bases, with 15 bases sitting between them. Germline-derived CDR1 and CDR2 are MNHNY and SVGAGI (reference sequence). This CDR3 is built from 11 residues. The CDR3 sequence: CASSAGSEGFF. Here the CDR3 DNA reads TGTGCCAGCAGCGCGGGGTCGGAGGGGTTCTTC.

This chain connects TRBV5-1 to TRBJ2-7, with TRBD2 as a possible D gene (5 bases). V was pared by 7 bases and J by 2 bases, with 13 bases between. CDR1 SGHRS and CDR2 YFSETQ come from the germline V gene. This CDR3 is 13 amino acids long. CDR3 sequence: CASSPGIPYEQYF. Written as DNA, the CDR3 is TGCGCCAGCTCTCCCGGGATCCCCTACGAGCAGTACTTC.

The V and J genes are TRBV7-9 and TRBJ1-4, with 7 nucleotides matching TRBD1. The V segment lost 3 bases and the J segment 5 bases; nucleotides outside the gene matches: 9. This CDR3 comprises 16 residues. From germline, CDR1 is SEHNR and CDR2 FQNEAQ (reference sequence). CDR3 protein: CASSFPRDRENEKLFF. The CDR3 DNA is TGTGCCAGCAGCTTCCCCCGGGACAGAGAAAATGAAAAACTGTTTTTT.

This clone was counted between two and nine times. CDR3 in amino acids: CASSSLRGRVPGELFF. As DNA, the CDR3 is TGTGCCAGCAGCTCCCTAAGGGGGCGCGTCCCCGGGGAGCTGTTTTTT. The V gene is TRBV11-2, the J gene TRBJ2-2, with 7 bases fitting TRBD1. Germline trimming cut 4 bases from V and 6 bases from J; bases unmatched to any gene: 11. The CDR3 has 16 residues. The germline gives CDR1 SGHAT, CDR2 FQNNGV. Variable domain in full (rest from reference TRBV11-2 and TRBJ2-2): EAGVAQSPRYKIIEKRQSVAFWCNPISGHATLYWYQQILGQGPKLLIQFQNNGVVDDSQLPKDRFSAERLKGVDSTLKIQPAKLEDSAVYLCASSSLRGRVPGELFFGEGSRLTVL.